Listed here are 2 T cell receptor beta chains from one sample, sequenced in a study of cytomegalovirus exposure and HLA in healthy donors. Sequencing used immunoSEQ multiplex PCR; TCRdb keeps in-frame clones, though not all of them. The sample holds some 71,000 clones, approximately 94% seen once. The source material was PBMCs. The receptors come from a woman under 30 in good health and CMV-seronegative.

The chain joins TRBV18 to TRBJ1-2; 7 bases align to TRBD1. The CDR3 is 16 amino acids. V shed 1 base and J 8 bases; nucleotides not matched to a gene: 13. CDR1 is KGHSH and CDR2 is LQKENI in the germline V gene. The CDR3 coding sequence is TGTGCCAGCTCACCACGGGACAGCGTACCGTCTTGGGGCTACACCTTC. Protein: CASSPRDSVPSWGYTF. The full variable domain, completed using reference TRBV18 and TRBJ1-2, is NAGVMQNPRHLVRRRGQEARLRCSPMKGHSHVYWYRQLPEEGLKFMVYLQKENIIDESGMPKERFSAEFPKEGPSILRIQQVVRGDSAAYFCASSPRDSVPSWGYTFGSGTRLTVV.

This chain connects TRBV19 to TRBJ1-4; D is possibly TRBD1 (6 bases). Trimming removed 1 base at V and 5 bases at J, with 14 bases between. Germline CDR1 and CDR2: LNHDA and SQIVND (reference sequence). The CDR3 has 16 amino acids. CDR3 loop: CASSIAPDSLNEKLFF. CDR3 coding DNA: TGTGCCAGTAGTATAGCCCCGGACAGTTTGAATGAAAAACTGTTTTTT. Drawing the rest from reference TRBV19 and TRBJ1-4, the complete variable domain is DGGITQSPKYLFRKEGQNVTLSCEQNLNHDAMYWYRQDPGQGLRLIYYSQIVNDFQKGDIAEGYSVSREKKESFPLTVTSAQKNPTAFYLCASSIAPDSLNEKLFFGSGTQLSVL.